A single sample gave rise to the 28 T cell receptor beta chains below, sequenced in a study of Graves' ophthalmopathy and Graves' hyperthyroidism. CDR3 regions of TCR beta were amplified from RNA transcripts. HTBI primers served in a first-round RT-PCR, which a second-round multiplex PCR followed. TCRdb itself ran the multiplex PCR reads through MiXCR, one entry per CDR3 protein. This repertoire shows approximately 480,000 distinct CDR3 sequences, approximately 14% found once; its top ten account for roughly 9.8%. The sequencing input was blood. These receptors all come from a woman in her 30s with Graves' ophthalmopathy.

This clonotype was found a few times. The rearrangement links TRBV20-1 to TRBJ1-2; D is ambiguous. This CDR3 has 12 residues. CDR1 and CDR2 (germline): DFQATT, SNEGSKA (reference sequence). The V end lost 0 bases, the J end lost 5 bases, and 7 bases lay between the germline ends. Written as DNA, the CDR3 is TGCAGTGCTAGAGATCCGCAGTATGGCTACACCTTC. Its protein is CSARDPQYGYTF.

Many counts were recorded for this clonotype. The chain has TRBV5-1 and TRBJ2-2, with D possibly TRBD2 on 6 matching bases. The length of the CDR3 is 16 residues. From germline, CDR1 is SGHRS and CDR2 YFSETQ. The germline V and J ends were trimmed by 0 bases and 5 bases, with 14 bases remaining between them. In nucleotides, the CDR3 is TGCGCCAGCAGCTTGGAGGAGGGGCGAGATACCGGGGAGCTGTTTTTT. As protein: CASSLEEGRDTGELFF.

There are many counts of this clonotype. The V and J genes are TRBV11-1 and TRBJ2-4; D may correspond to TRBD1 or TRBD2 (5 bases each). This CDR3 contains 15 residues. Germline V CDR1 and CDR2: SGHAT, FQDESV (reference sequence). The germline V and J ends were trimmed by 2 bases and 0 bases, with 8 bases remaining between them. The CDR3 loop reads CASSLSGGAKNIQYF. CDR3 sequence (DNA): TGTGCCAGCAGCTTAAGTGGGGGAGCCAAAAACATTCAGTACTTC.

This clonotype was recorded at least ten times. V is TRBV6-5 and J is TRBJ2-7, with D unresolved. In germline, CDR1 is MNHEY, CDR2 SVGAGI. This CDR3 comprises 13 residues. Trimming removed 2 bases at V and 1 base at J, with 6 bases between. Here the CDR3 DNA reads TGTGCCAGCAGTTACGCAGAATCCTACGAGCAGTACTTC. Encoded protein: CASSYAESYEQYF.

This clonotype has at least ten counts. The gene calls are TRBV6-4 and TRBJ1-2, with unresolved D. The germline V and J ends were trimmed by 10 bases and 5 bases, with 14 bases remaining between them. CDR3 length: 12 amino acids. Germline V gene data show CDR1 as MRHNA and CDR2 as SNTAGT. The DNA for the CDR3 is TGTGCCAAAATGACGGAGGATTATGGCTACACCTTC. It translates to CAKMTEDYGYTF.

Many counts were recorded for this clonotype. V and J are TRBV5-1 and TRBJ2-7; TRBD2 aligns across 9 bases. Germline CDR1 SGHRS, CDR2 YFSETQ. With 5 bases clipped from V and 5 bases from J, the junction kept 11 bases outside the gene matches. The CDR3 is 15 amino acids. The CDR3 nucleotides are TGCGCCAGCAGTAGACGACTAGCGGAGGGGAACGAGCAGTACTTC. As protein: CASSRRLAEGNEQYF.

This clonotype was observed a single time. V usage is TRBV20-1 and J usage is TRBJ2-5; a weak D match, TRBD1 (5 bases). CDR1 DFQATT and CDR2 SNEGSKA come from the germline V gene (reference sequence). This CDR3 is built from 14 residues. The DNA of the CDR3 is TGCAGGCCGCTTAAGGCAGGGAATCAAGAGACCCAGTACTTC. Its protein is CRPLKAGNQETQYF.

This clonotype was recorded many times. The V and J genes are TRBV2 and TRBJ2-7; D unresolved. V lost 4 bases to trimming and J lost 2 bases, with 6 bases between them. Germline CDR1 reads SNHLY; CDR2 reads FYNNEI. This CDR3 comprises 12 residues. DNA of the CDR3: TGTGCCAGCAGTGGAACGCCCTACGAGCAGTACTTC. This translates into CASSGTPYEQYF. Full variable domain (remainder filled in from reference TRBV2 and TRBJ2-7): EPEVTQTPSHQVTQMGQEVILRCVPISNHLYFYWYRQILGQKVEFLVSFYNNEISEKSEIFDDQFSVERPDGSNFTLKIRSTKLEDSAMYFCASSGTPYEQYFGPGTRLTVT.

This clonotype was detected ten times or more. One end of the junction is discordant with germline, which a read error may explain. The J gene is TRBJ2-7, the V gene TRBV11-1, with D hard to call. CDR3 length: 16 residues. CDR1 is SGHAT and CDR2 is FQDESV in the germline V gene (reference sequence). This chain's CDR3 is CASSPRSPPKLYGQYF. The CDR3 region has the DNA TGTGCCAGCAGTCCCCGCAGTCCACCCAAACTCTACGGGCAGTACTTC.

This clonotype was detected ten times or more. The chain carries TRBV6-5 and TRBJ2-5; maybe TRBD2 (6 bases). Germline lookup yields CDR1 MNHEY and CDR2 SVGAGI. This CDR3 has 13 residues. Trimming shortened V by 4 bases and J by 4 bases, and 10 bases separated the two germline ends. DNA of the CDR3: TGTGCCAGCAGTTTCGCGGGGCGAGAGACCCAGTACTTC. Translated: CASSFAGRETQYF.

CDR3: CASSRKPGQGSYEQYF. DNA for the CDR3: TGTGCCAGCAGCCGTAAACCGGGACAGGGTAGCTACGAGCAGTACTTC. The chain uses TRBV6-1 and TRBJ2-7; 9 nucleotides agree with TRBD1. The germline V gene encodes CDR1 MNHNS and CDR2 SASEGT. With V trimmed by 6 bases and J by 3 bases, 12 bases remained unmatched. This CDR3 is 16 amino acids long.

This clonotype was seen a handful of times. At one boundary the junction diverges from the germline segment, which might be a read error. V usage is TRBV6-1 and J usage is TRBJ2-7, with D uncertain. In germline, CDR1 is MNHNS, CDR2 SASEGT. The CDR3 has 16 residues. The CDR3 here is CASKPGRGGFVYGQYF. CDR3 sequence (DNA): TGTGCCAGCAAACCCGGAAGAGGTGGTTTTGTGTACGGGCAGTACTTC.

This clonotype was counted ten times or more. The chain links TRBV11-3 to TRBJ2-2, with a tentative D call TRBD2 (6 bases). The CDR3 length is 15 residues. The V end lost 5 bases, the J end lost 1 base, and 11 bases lay between the germline ends. CDR1 and CDR2 (germline): SGHNT, YENEEA. CDR3 in amino acids: CASSPPSVNTGELFF. Written as DNA, the CDR3 is TGTGCCAGCAGCCCCCCTAGCGTGAACACCGGGGAGCTGTTTTTT.

This clonotype was seen many times. This sequence joins TRBV6-5 and TRBJ2-5, with D possibly matching TRBD2 (5 bases). The V gene lost 4 bases and the J gene lost 5 bases, with 14 bases spanning the gap. Germline CDR1 MNHEY, CDR2 SVGAGI. This CDR3 comprises 14 residues. The CDR3 is CASSLRTAEETQYF. DNA for the CDR3: TGTGCCAGCAGTTTACGAACAGCGGAGGAGACCCAGTACTTC.

There are many counts of this clonotype. The chain joins TRBV29-1 to TRBJ1-1; 10 nucleotides match TRBD1. After removal of 7 bases from V and 3 bases from J, the junction contained 2 bases not matched to a gene. This CDR3 comprises 12 residues. Germline V gives CDR1 SQVTM, CDR2 ANQGSEA. The CDR3 region has the DNA TGCAGCGGCGGACAGGGGGACACTGAAGCTTTCTTT. Residues: CSGGQGDTEAFF.

This clonotype was recorded many times. The chain couples TRBV12-3 or TRBV12-4 to TRBJ1-2; D uncertain. CDR3 size: 15 residues. The ends were cut back, 3 bases at V and 2 bases at J, with 13 bases in the middle. CDR3 loop: CASSLGRARNYGYTF. CDR3 coding DNA: TGTGCCAGCAGTTTGGGTAGGGCCCGAAACTATGGCTACACCTTC.

This clonotype appeared many times. CDR3 in amino acids: CAWRSGTTYEQYF. DNA of the CDR3: TGTGCCTGGAGAAGCGGGACGACTTACGAGCAGTACTTC. The chain has TRBV30 and TRBJ2-7, with 7 bases identical to TRBD2. Germline V lookup: CDR1 GTSNPN, CDR2 SVGIG (reference sequence). V gave up 3 bases and J gave up 4 bases; unmatched junction bases: 6. The CDR3 has 13 amino acids.

This clonotype was seen repeatedly, ten times or more. This chain links TRBV7-2 with TRBJ2-7, with D unclear. From germline, CDR1 is SGHTA and CDR2 FQGNSA. This CDR3 is 13 amino acids long. Trimming took off 5 bases at V and 2 bases at J, with 10 bases between the two ends. CDR3 residues: CASSPRVTYEQYF. In nucleotides, the CDR3 is TGTGCCAGCAGCCCTAGAGTCACCTACGAGCAGTACTTC. Together with reference TRBV7-2 and TRBJ2-7, the CDR3 gives the full variable domain: GAGVSQSPSNKVTEKGKDVELRCDPISGHTALYWYRQSLGQGLEFLIYFQGNSAPDKSGLPSDRFSAERTGGSVSTLTIQRTQQEDSAVYLCASSPRVTYEQYFGPGTRLTVT.

This clonotype appeared many times. This chain connects TRBV12-3 or TRBV12-4 to TRBJ1-1; D is perhaps TRBD1 (6 bases). The CDR3 extends over 14 amino acids. Between the trimmed V and J ends, which lost 7 bases and 3 bases, there was a span of 15 bases. The CDR3 reads CASNRDNTDTEAFF. In nucleotides, the CDR3 is TGTGCCAGCAACCGGGACAACACAGACACTGAAGCTTTCTTT.

With respect to this clonotype: At one end the junction does not follow the germline gene, possibly because of a read error. V usage is TRBV7-9 and J usage is TRBJ2-7; D call uncertain. The CDR3 spans 12 residues. Germline assignment: CDR1 SEHNR and CDR2 FQNEAQ (reference sequence). The CDR3 nucleotides read TGTGTCAGCAGCTACGGTAACTACGAGCAGTACTTC. Residues: CVSSYGNYEQYF.

This clonotype was found many times. This chain links TRBV6-1 with TRBJ1-2; D not certain. The V and J ends lost 6 bases and 3 bases respectively, with 11 bases between them. CDR3 length: 13 residues. Germline V gene data show CDR1 as MNHNS and CDR2 as SASEGT. CDR3 DNA: TGTGCCAGCAGGCCCGACATCTACTATGGCTACACCTTC. Its translation is CASRPDIYYGYTF.

This clonotype came up many times. V is TRBV12-3 or TRBV12-4 and J is TRBJ1-1; D is unresolved. The CDR3 runs 13 residues. V was clipped by 7 bases and J by 5 bases, with 14 bases between them. CDR3 nucleotides: TGTGCCAGCACCCCCGCTGCAGAGACTGAAGCTTTCTTT. Its protein is CASTPAAETEAFF.

The V gene is TRBV3-1, the J gene TRBJ2-2; D is perhaps TRBD2 (6 bases). Looked up from germline, CDR1 is LGHDT and CDR2 is YNNKEL (reference sequence). This CDR3 is built from 16 residues. Trimming cost V 4 bases and J 1 base, with 13 bases left between them. The CDR3 bases are TGTGCCAGCAGCCCCCTCTCTAGCGAGAACACCGGGGAGCTGTTTTTT. Amino acids: CASSPLSSENTGELFF. Using reference TRBV3-1 and TRBJ2-2 for the parts outside the CDR3, the full variable domain is DTAVSQTPKYLVTQMGNDKSIKCEQNLGHDTMYWYKQDSKKFLKIMFSYNNKELIINETVPNRFSPKSPDKAHLNLHINSLELGDSAVYFCASSPLSSENTGELFFGEGSRLTVL.

This clonotype showed up many times. Sequence at one end of the junction differs from germline and may be a read error. V and J are TRBV18 and TRBJ1-1; D uncertain. Germline V gives CDR1 KGHSH, CDR2 LQKENI. The CDR3 runs to 15 residues. CDR3 bases: TGTACCAGCTCACCACTCGCAGACGGAGGCACTGAAGCTTTCTTT. Its protein is CTSSPLADGGTEAFF.

This clonotype was seen many times. The chain joins TRBV28 to TRBJ2-7, with D possibly TRBD2 on 5 matching bases. Germline V CDR1 and CDR2: MDHEN, SYDVKM. This CDR3 contains 15 residues. The V end was cut by 1 base, the J end by 0 bases, with 10 bases between. The DNA for the CDR3 is TGTGCCAGCAGTTTATTGACCACTAGCTCCTACGAGCAGTACTTC. It is translated as CASSLLTTSSYEQYF.

This clonotype was seen repeatedly, ten times or more. J is TRBJ1-1 and V is TRBV12-3 or TRBV12-4; the D is unclear. The CDR3 is 13 residues long. The V and J ends lost 3 bases and 4 bases respectively, with 9 bases between them. CDR3 nucleotide sequence: TGTGCCAGCAGTTTTGGGCGCGCCACTGAAGCTTTCTTT. Residues: CASSFGRATEAFF.

The genes are TRBV12-3 or TRBV12-4 and TRBJ1-1; D unclear. V dropped 5 bases and J dropped 4 bases, with 17 bases sitting between them. There are 15 residues in the CDR3. This CDR3 is CASSRTRGWGTEAFF. The CDR3 region has the DNA TGTGCCAGCAGTCGAACCCGGGGATGGGGCACTGAAGCTTTCTTT.

This clonotype showed up just a few times. The J gene is TRBJ2-2, the V gene TRBV9; 10 nucleotides align to TRBD1. The length of the CDR3 is 15 residues. The J segment lost 5 bases and the V segment lost 4 bases, leaving 5 bases of the junction unmatched. CDR1 and CDR2 from the germline V gene are SGDLS and YYNGEE. The CDR3 loop reads CASSPRQGATGELFF. Here the CDR3 DNA reads TGTGCCAGCAGCCCCAGACAGGGGGCAACCGGGGAGCTGTTTTTT.